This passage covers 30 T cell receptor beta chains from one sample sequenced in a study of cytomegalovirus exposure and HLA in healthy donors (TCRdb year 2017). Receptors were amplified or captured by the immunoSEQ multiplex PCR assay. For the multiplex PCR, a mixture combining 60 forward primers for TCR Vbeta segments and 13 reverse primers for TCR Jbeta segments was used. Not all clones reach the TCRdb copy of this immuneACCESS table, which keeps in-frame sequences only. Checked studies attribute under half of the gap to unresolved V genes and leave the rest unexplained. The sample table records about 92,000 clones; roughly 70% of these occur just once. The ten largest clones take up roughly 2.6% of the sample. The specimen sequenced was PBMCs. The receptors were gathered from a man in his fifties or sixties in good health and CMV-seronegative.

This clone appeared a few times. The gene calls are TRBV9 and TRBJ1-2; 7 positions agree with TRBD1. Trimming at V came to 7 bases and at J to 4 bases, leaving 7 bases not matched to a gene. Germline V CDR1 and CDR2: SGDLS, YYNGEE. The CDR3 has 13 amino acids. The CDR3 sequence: CASGRQGVYGYTF. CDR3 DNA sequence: TGTGCCAGCGGAAGACAGGGTGTCTATGGCTACACCTTC.

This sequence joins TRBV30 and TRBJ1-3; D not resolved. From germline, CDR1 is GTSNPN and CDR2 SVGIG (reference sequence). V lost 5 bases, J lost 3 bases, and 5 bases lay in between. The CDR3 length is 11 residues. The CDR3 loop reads CAWSVGNTIYF. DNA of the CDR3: TGTGCCTGGTCGGTTGGAAACACCATATATTTT.

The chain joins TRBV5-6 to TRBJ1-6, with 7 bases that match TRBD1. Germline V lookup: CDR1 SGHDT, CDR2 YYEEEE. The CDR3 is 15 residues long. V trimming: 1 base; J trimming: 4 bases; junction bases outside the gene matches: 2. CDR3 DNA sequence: TGTGCCAGCAGCTTGAGACAGGGTTATAATTCACCCCTCCACTTT. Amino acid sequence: CASSLRQGYNSPLHF.

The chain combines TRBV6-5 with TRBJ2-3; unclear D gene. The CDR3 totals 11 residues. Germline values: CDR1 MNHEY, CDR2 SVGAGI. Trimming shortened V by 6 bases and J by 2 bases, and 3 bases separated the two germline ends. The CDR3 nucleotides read TGTGCCAGCAGCAACACAGATACGCAGTATTTT. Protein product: CASSNTDTQYF.

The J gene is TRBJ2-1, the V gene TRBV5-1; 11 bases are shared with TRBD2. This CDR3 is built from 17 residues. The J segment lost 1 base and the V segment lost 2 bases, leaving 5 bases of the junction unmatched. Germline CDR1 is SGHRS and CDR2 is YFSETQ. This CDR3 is CASSFYSGRASYNEQFF. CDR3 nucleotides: TGCGCCAGCAGCTTCTATAGCGGGAGGGCTTCCTACAATGAGCAGTTCTTC.

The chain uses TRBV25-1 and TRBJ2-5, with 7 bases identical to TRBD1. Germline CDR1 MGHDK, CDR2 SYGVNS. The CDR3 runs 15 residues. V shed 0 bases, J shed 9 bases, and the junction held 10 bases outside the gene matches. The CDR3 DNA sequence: TGTGCCAGCAGTGAATACAGGAGCAGGGGGTCGCCCCAGTACTTC. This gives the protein CASSEYRSRGSPQYF.

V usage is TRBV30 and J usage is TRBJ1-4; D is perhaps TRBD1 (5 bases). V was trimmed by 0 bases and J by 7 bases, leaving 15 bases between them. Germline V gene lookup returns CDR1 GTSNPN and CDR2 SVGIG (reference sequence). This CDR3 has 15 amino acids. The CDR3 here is CAWSVSGTRGEKLFF. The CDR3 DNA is TGTGCCTGGAGTGTTTCGGGGACTCGAGGTGAAAAACTGTTTTTT.

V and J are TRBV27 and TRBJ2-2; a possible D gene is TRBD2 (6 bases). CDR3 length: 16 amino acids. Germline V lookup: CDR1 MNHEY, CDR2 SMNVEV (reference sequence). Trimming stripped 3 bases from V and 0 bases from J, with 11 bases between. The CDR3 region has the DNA TGTGCCAGCAGTTTTTCACGACTAGCGAACACCGGGGAGCTGTTTTTT. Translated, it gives CASSFSRLANTGELFF.

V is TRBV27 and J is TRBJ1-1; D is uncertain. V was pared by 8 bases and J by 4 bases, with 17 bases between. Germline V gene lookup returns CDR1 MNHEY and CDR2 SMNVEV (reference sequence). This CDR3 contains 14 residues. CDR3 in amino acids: CASLLTREGTEAFF. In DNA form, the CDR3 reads TGTGCCAGCCTTCTTACCCGGGAGGGCACTGAAGCTTTCTTT.

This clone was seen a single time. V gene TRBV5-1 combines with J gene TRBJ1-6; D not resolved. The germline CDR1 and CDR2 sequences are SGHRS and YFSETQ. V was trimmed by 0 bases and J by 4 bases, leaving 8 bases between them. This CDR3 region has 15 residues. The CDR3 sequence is CASSLAEVYNSPLHF. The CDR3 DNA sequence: TGCGCCAGCAGCTTGGCCGAGGTTTATAATTCACCCCTCCACTTT. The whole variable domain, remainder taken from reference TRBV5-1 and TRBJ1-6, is KAGVTQTPRYLIKTRGQQVTLSCSPISGHRSVSWYQQTPGQGLQFLFEYFSETQRNKGNFPGRFSGRQFSNSRSEMNVSTLELGDSALYLCASSLAEVYNSPLHFGNGTRLTVT.

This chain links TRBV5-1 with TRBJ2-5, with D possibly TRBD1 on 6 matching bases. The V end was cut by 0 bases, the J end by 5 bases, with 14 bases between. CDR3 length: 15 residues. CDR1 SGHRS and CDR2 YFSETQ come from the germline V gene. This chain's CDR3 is CASSLEGDNGETQYF. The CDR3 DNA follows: TGCGCCAGCAGCTTGGAGGGGGACAACGGGGAGACCCAGTACTTC.

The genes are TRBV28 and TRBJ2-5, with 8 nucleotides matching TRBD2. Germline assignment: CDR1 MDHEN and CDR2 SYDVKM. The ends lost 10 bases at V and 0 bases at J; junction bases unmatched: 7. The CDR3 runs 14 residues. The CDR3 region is CATRSGAYQETQYF. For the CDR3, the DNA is TGTGCCACCCGTAGCGGGGCCTACCAAGAGACCCAGTACTTC.

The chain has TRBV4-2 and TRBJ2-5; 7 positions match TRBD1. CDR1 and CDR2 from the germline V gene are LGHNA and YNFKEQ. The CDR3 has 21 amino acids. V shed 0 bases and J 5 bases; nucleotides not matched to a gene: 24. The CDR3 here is CASSQDPPFKTVTGVRETQYF. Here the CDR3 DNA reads TGTGCCAGCAGCCAAGATCCCCCCTTTAAAACTGTCACAGGGGTCCGGGAGACCCAGTACTTC.

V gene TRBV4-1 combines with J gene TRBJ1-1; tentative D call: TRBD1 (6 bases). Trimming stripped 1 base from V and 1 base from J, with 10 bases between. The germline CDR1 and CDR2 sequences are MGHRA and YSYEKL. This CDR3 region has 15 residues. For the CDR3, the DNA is TGCGCCAGCAGCCAAGTACCGGGACAGAACACTGAAGCTTTCTTT. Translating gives CASSQVPGQNTEAFF.

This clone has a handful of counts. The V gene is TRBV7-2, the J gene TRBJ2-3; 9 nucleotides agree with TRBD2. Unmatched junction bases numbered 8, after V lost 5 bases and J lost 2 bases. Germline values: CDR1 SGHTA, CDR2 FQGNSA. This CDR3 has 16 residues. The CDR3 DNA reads TGTGCCAGCAGCACGATAGCGGGAGAGTTCACAGATACGCAGTATTTT. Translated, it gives CASSTIAGEFTDTQYF.

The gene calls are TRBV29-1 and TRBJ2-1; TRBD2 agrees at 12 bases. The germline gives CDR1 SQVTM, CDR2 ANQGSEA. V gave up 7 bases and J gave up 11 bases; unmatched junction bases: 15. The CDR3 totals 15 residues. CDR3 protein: CSAKVGLAGRAKQFF. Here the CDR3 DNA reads TGCAGCGCTAAAGTAGGACTAGCGGGACGAGCCAAGCAGTTCTTC.

The CDR3 spells CASSLPGQPQHF. CDR3 sequence (DNA): TGTGCCAGCAGCTTACCGGGTCAGCCCCAGCATTTT. This chain joins TRBV7-2 and TRBJ1-5; D not resolved. Trimming removed 2 bases at V and 6 bases at J, with 5 bases between. In germline, CDR1 is SGHTA, CDR2 FQGNSA. The CDR3 loop spans 12 amino acids.

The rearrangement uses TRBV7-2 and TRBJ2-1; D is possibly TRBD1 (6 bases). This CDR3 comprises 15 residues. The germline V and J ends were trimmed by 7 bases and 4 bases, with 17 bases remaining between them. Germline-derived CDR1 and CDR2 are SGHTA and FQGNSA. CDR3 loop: CASTLGQGTYNEQFF. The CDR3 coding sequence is TGTGCCAGCACCCTCGGGCAGGGGACATACAATGAGCAGTTCTTC.

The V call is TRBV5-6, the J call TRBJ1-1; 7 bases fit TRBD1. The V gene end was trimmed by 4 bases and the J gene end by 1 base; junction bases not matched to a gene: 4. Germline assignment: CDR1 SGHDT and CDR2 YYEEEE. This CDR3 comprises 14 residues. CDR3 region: CASSLRTGNTEAFF. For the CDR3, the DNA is TGTGCCAGCAGCCTACGGACAGGGAACACTGAAGCTTTCTTT.

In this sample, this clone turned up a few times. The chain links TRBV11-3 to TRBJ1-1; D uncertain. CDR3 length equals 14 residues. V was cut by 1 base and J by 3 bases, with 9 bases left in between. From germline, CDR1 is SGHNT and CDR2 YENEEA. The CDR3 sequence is CASSLGGGDTEAFF. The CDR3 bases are TGTGCCAGCAGCTTAGGAGGTGGAGACACTGAAGCTTTCTTT.

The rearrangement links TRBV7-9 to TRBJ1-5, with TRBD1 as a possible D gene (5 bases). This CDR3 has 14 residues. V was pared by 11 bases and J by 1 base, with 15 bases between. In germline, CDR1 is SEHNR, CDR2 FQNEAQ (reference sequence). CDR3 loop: CAVPAAGSNQPQHF. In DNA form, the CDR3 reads TGTGCCGTTCCCGCAGCAGGGAGCAATCAGCCCCAGCATTTT.

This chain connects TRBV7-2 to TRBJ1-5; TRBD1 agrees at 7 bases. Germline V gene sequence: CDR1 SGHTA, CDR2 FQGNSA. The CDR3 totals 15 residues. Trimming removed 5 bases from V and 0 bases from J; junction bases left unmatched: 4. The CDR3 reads CASSTRTGSNQPQHF. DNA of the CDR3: TGTGCCAGCAGCACGCGGACAGGTAGCAATCAGCCCCAGCATTTT. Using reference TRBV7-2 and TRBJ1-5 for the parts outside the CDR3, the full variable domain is GAGVSQSPSNKVTEKGKDVELRCDPISGHTALYWYRQSLGQGLEFLIYFQGNSAPDKSGLPSDRFSAERTGGSVSTLTIQRTQQEDSAVYLCASSTRTGSNQPQHFGDGTRLSIL.

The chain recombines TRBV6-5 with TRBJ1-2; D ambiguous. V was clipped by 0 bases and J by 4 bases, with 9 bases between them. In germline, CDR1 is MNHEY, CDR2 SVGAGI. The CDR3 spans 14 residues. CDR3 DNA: TGTGCCAGCAGTTACTCGGGCGGGTCCTATGGCTACACCTTC. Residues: CASSYSGGSYGYTF.

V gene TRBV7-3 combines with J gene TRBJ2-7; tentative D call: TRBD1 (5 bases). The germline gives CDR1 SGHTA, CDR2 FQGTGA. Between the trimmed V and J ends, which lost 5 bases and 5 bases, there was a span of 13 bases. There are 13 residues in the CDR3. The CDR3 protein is CASSLWTTDEQYV. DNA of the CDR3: TGTGCCAGCAGCCTTTGGACAACCGACGAGCAGTACGTC.

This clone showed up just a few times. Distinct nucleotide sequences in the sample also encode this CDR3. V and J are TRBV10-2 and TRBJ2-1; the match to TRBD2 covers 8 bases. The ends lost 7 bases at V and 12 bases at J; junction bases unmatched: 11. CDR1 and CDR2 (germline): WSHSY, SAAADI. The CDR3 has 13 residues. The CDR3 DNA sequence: TGCGCCAGCAAAAGGGAGCGGGGGAGGGTGCAGTTCTTC. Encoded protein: CASKRERGRVQFF.

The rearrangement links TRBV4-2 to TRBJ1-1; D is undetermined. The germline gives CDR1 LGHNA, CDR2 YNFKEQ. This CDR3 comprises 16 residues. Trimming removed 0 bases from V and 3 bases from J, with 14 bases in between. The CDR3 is CASSQDFLSYDTEAFF. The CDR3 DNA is TGTGCCAGCAGCCAAGATTTCCTCAGTTACGACACTGAAGCTTTCTTT.

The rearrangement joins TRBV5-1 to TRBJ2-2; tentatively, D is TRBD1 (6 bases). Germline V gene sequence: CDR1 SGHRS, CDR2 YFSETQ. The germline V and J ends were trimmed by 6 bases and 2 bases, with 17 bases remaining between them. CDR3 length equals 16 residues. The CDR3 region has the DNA TGCGCCAGCACTCCTGGGCACAGGGTAAACACCGGGGAGCTGTTTTTT. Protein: CASTPGHRVNTGELFF. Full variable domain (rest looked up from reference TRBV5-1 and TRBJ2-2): KAGVTQTPRYLIKTRGQQVTLSCSPISGHRSVSWYQQTPGQGLQFLFEYFSETQRNKGNFPGRFSGRQFSNSRSEMNVSTLELGDSALYLCASTPGHRVNTGELFFGEGSRLTVL.

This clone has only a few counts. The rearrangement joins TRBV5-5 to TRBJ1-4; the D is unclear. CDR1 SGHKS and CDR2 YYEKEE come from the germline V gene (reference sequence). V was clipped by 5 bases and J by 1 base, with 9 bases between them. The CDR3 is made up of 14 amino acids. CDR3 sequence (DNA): TGTGCCAGCAGGTCCGGTTTAACTAATGAAAAACTGTTTTTT. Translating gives CASRSGLTNEKLFF.

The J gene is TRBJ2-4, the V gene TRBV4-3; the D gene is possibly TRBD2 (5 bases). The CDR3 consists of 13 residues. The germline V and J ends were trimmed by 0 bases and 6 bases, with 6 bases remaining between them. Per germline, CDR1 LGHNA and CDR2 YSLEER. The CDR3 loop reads CASSQDEGNIQYF. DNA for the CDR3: TGCGCCAGCAGCCAAGACGAGGGAAACATTCAGTACTTC.

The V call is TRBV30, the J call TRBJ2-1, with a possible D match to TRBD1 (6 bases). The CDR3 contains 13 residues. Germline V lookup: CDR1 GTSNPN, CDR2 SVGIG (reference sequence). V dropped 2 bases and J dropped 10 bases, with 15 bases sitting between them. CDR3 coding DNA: TGTGCCTGGAGTCCCGAACAGGGCGAGGAGCAGTTCTTC. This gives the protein CAWSPEQGEEQFF.